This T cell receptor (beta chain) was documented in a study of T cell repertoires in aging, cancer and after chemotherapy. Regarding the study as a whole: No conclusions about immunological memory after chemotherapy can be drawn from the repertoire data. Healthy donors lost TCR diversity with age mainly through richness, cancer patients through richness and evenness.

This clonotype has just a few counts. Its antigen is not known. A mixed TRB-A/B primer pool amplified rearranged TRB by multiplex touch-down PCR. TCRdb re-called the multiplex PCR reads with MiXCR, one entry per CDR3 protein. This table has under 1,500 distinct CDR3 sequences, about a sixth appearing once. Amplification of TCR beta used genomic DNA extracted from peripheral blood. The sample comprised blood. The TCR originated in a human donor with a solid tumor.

As DNA, the CDR3 is TGCGCCAGCACCCGGGACTTTTCGGGCGGTTCACCCCTCCACTTT. Translation gives CASTRDFSGGSPLHF. This chain joins TRBV5-1 and TRBJ1-6; TRBD1 is a possible D gene (5 bases). CDR1 SGHRS and CDR2 YFSETQ come from the germline V gene. This CDR3 is 15 amino acids long. V lost 6 bases, J lost 9 bases, and 19 bases lay in between.